This T cell receptor beta chain was captured by sequencing in a study of blood T cell repertoires in COVID-19. For the study at large: The United States, Italy and Spain supplied acute and convalescent COVID-19 samples. PBMCs, B-cell-depleted T cells, or T cells provided the cDNA or gDNA that made up the material.

V was clipped by 2 bases and J by 1 base, with 13 bases between them. Germline CDR1 and CDR2: MNHEY and SVGAGI. The CDR3 covers 16 residues. TCRdb's table, derived via immunoSEQ multiplex PCR, lists solely in-frame clones and lacks some. The data contain 80,000 to 100,000 clones, roughly 84% of them seen just once; the ten biggest clones take up approximately 13%. The TCR comes from a woman aged 55-70 years in a cohort sampled during active or convalescent COVID-19. V and J are TRBV6-5 and TRBJ2-3; tentatively, D is TRBD1 (5 bases). What was sequenced was peripheral blood. CDR3 protein: CASSYPELQGTDTQYF. The CDR3 DNA sequence: TGTGCCAGCAGTTACCCAGAATTACAGGGCACAGATACGCAGTATTTT.